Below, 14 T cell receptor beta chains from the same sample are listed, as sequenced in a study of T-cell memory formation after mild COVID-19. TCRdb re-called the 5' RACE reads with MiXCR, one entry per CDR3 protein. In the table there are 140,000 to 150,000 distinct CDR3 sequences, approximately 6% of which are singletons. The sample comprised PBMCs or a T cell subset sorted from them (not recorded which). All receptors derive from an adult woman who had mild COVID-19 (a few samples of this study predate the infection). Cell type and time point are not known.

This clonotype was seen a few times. In DNA, the CDR3 is TGCAGCGTTGGCTTTAGGACAGCCTACAATGAGCAGTTCTTC. Translation: CSVGFRTAYNEQFF. The chain links TRBV29-1 to TRBJ2-1, with D tentatively TRBD1 (6 bases). Germline V CDR1 and CDR2: SQVTM, ANQGSEA. This CDR3 is built from 14 residues. Trimming removed 4 bases at V and 2 bases at J, with 12 bases between.

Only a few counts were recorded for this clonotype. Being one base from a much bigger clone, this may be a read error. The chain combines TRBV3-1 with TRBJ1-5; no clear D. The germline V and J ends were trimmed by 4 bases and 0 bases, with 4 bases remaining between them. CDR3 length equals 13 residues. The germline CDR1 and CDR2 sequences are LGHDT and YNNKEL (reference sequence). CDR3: CASSRNSNQPQHF. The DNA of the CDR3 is TGTGCCAGCAGCCGGAATAGCAATCAGCCCCAGCATTTT.

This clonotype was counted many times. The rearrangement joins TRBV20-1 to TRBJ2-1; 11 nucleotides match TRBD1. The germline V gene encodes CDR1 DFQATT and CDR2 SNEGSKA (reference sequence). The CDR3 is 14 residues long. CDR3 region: CSPTGQGASNEQFF. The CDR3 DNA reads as TGCAGCCCAACTGGACAGGGGGCAAGCAATGAGCAGTTCTTC.

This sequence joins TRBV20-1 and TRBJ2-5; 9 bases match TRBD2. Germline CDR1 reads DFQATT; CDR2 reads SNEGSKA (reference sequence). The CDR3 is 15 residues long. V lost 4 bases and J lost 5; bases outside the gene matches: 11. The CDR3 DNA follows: TGCAGTGCTACCTCGACTAGCGGCCCAAGGGAGACCCAGTACTTC. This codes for CSATSTSGPRETQYF.

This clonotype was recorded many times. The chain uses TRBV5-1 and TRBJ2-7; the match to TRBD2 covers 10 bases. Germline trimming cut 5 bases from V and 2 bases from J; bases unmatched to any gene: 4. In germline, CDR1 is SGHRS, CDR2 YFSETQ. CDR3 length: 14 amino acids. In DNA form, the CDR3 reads TGCGCCAGCAGAGTGACTAGCGGGCCCTACGAGCAGTACTTC. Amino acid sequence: CASRVTSGPYEQYF.

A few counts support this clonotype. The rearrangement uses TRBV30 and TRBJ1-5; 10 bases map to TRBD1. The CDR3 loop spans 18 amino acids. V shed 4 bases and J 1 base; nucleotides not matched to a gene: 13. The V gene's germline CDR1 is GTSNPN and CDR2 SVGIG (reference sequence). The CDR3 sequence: CAWTRQGASVGSNQPQHF. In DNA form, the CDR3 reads TGTGCCTGGACCAGACAGGGGGCTAGCGTTGGGAGCAATCAGCCCCAGCATTTT.

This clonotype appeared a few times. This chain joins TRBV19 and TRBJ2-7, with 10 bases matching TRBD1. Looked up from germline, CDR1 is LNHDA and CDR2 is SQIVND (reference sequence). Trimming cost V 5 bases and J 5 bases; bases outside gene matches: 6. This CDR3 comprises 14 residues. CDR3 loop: CASSSGTGVNEQYF. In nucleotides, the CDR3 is TGTGCCAGTAGTTCCGGGACAGGGGTTAACGAGCAGTACTTC.

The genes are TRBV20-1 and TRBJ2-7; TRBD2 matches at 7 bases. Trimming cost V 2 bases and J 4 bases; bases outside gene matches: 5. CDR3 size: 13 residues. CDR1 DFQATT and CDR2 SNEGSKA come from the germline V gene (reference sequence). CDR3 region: CSARLASGYEQYF. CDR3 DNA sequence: TGCAGTGCTAGACTGGCTAGCGGATACGAGCAGTACTTC.

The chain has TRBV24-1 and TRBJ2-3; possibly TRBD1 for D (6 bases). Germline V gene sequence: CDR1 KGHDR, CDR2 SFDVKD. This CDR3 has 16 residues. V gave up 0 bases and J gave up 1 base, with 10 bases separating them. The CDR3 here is CATSDLARGGTDTQYF. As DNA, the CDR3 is TGTGCCACCAGTGATTTGGCCAGGGGCGGCACAGATACGCAGTATTTT.

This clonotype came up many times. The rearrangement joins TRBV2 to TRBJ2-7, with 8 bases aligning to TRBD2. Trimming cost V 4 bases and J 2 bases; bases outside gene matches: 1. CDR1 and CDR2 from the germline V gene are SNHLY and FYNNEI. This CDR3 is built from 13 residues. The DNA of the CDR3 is TGTGCCAGCAGTGTACTAGCGGCCTACGAGCAGTACTTC. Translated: CASSVLAAYEQYF.

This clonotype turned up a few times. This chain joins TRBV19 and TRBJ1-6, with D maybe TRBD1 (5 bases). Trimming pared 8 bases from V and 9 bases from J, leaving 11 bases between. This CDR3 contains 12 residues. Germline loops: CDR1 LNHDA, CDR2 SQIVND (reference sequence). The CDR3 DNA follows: TGTGCCAGTTCCAGGGAGGGTTCACCCCTCCACTTT. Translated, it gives CASSREGSPLHF. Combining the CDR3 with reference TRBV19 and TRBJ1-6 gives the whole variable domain DGGITQSPKYLFRKEGQNVTLSCEQNLNHDAMYWYRQDPGQGLRLIYYSQIVNDFQKGDIAEGYSVSREKKESFPLTVTSAQKNPTAFYLCASSREGSPLHFGNGTRLTVT.

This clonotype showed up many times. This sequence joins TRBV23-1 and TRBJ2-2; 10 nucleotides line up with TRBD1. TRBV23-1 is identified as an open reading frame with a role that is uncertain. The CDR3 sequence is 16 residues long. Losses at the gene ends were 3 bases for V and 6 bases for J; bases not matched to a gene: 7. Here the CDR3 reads CASSHAPGQGSGELFF. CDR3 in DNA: TGCGCCAGCAGTCACGCTCCGGGACAGGGGTCCGGGGAGCTGTTTTTT.

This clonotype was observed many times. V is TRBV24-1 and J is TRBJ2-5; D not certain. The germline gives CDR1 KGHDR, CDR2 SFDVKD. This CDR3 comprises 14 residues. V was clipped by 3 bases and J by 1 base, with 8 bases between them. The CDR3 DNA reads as TGTGCCACCAGTGATGTGGCAACCCAAGAGACCCAGTACTTC. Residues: CATSDVATQETQYF.

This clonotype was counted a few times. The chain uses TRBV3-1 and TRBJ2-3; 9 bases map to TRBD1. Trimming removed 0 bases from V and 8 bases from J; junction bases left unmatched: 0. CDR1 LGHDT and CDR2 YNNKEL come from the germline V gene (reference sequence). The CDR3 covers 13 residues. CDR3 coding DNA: TGTGCCAGCAGCCAAGAACAGGGGGCTACGCAGTATTTT. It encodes CASSQEQGATQYF.